This TCR beta chain was recovered during a study of long-term antiretroviral therapy in people with HIV. The overall study: Specimens dating back about a decade before the 2015 immediate-ART recommendation are the oldest included.

This clone has only a few counts. What it binds is not known. Study-wide results and limits: In HIV, the repertoires covered a tighter span of CDR3 lengths than in controls. Collection spanned 2004 to 2017; ART regimens may be less effective than current ones. No data were available on ART adherence, viral resistance or therapy changes.

Sequencing relied on immunoSEQ assay v3.0, run at survey level. TCRdb keeps only in-frame clones here, not all; method: immunoSEQ multiplex PCR. The sample consists of 23,000 or so clones, almost 80% of them appearing once. This clonotype was obtained from a man aged 30-40 years with HIV. Sequences were derived from unsorted PBMCs, sampled 2.1 years after starting antiretroviral therapy.

The CDR3 region has the DNA TGTGCCAGCAGTTTAAACAGGGGGGGCAATCAGCCCCAGCATTTT. It codes for CASSLNRGGNQPQHF. This chain links TRBV28 with TRBJ1-5; 8 positions match TRBD1. Germline V gene lookup returns CDR1 MDHEN and CDR2 SYDVKM. The length of the CDR3 is 15 residues. J gave up 2 bases and V 2 bases, and 2 bases lay outside the gene matches. The variable domain in full, completed from reference TRBV28 and TRBJ1-5, reads DVKVTQSSRYLVKRTGEKVFLECVQDMDHENMFWYRQDPGLGLRLIYFSYDVKMKEKGDIPEGYSVSREKKERFSLILESASTNQTSMYLCASSLNRGGNQPQHFGDGTRLSIL.